Shown below are 10 T cell receptor beta chains from a single sample sequenced in a study of T cells after yellow fever vaccination. One entry per CDR3 protein, called by TCRdb with MiXCR from the 5' RACE reads. Among 100,000 to 150,000 distinct CDR3 sequences listed, 15% were seen once. The sample here was CD8+ T cells sorted from PBMCs, taken 5 days after the yellow fever booster vaccination. These receptors originate from a man between 18 and 35 years old who received the YFV17D yellow fever vaccine.

The CDR3 DNA is TGTGCCAGCAGCTTACCGGACGGGGAGCTGTTTTTT. It specifies CASSLPDGELFF. This chain joins TRBV7-3 and TRBJ2-2, with D unclear. Trimming shortened V by 2 bases and J by 7 bases, and 5 bases separated the two germline ends. The length of the CDR3 is 12 residues. Germline CDR1 is SGHTA and CDR2 is FQGTGA.

This clonotype was seen only a few times. The genes are TRBV27 and TRBJ1-6; a possible D gene is TRBD1 (6 bases). The CDR3 runs 13 residues. Germline-derived CDR1 and CDR2 are MNHEY and SMNVEV (reference sequence). The V gene lost 5 bases and the J gene lost 7 bases, with 9 bases spanning the gap. The CDR3 DNA follows: TGTGCCAGCAGTACAACAGGGAATTCACCCCTCCACTTT. It yields the protein CASSTTGNSPLHF.

The chain recombines TRBV6-2 or TRBV6-3 with TRBJ2-7; 7 positions agree with TRBD1. CDR1 and CDR2 from the germline V gene are MNHEY and SVGEGT. V lost 0 bases and J lost 2; bases outside the gene matches: 7. This CDR3 spans 16 amino acids. CDR3 sequence reads: CASSYSGRGGTYEQYV. The DNA for the CDR3 is TGTGCCAGCAGTTACTCGGGACGAGGGGGCACCTACGAGCAGTACGTC.

This sequence joins TRBV5-4 and TRBJ2-1; D unresolved. The CDR3 loop spans 12 amino acids. CDR1 and CDR2 (germline): SGHNT, YYREEE (reference sequence). V gave up 1 base and J gave up 6 bases, with 5 bases separating them. For the CDR3, the DNA is TGTGCCAGCAGCTTGAATCTCAATGAGCAGTTCTTC. This gives the protein CASSLNLNEQFF. The variable domain in full, with the rest retrieved from reference TRBV5-4 and TRBJ2-1, is ETGVTQSPTHLIKTRGQQVTLRCSSQSGHNTVSWYQQALGQGPQFIFQYYREEENGRGNFPPRFSGLQFPNYSSELNVNALELDDSALYLCASSLNLNEQFFGPGTRLTVL.

This clonotype was recorded many times. This chain connects TRBV7-9 to TRBJ2-5; 11 bases align to TRBD2. The CDR3 spans 17 residues. CDR1 is SEHNR and CDR2 is FQNEAQ in the germline V gene (reference sequence). Trimming at V came to 5 bases and at J to 0 bases, leaving 8 bases not matched to a gene. The CDR3 spells CASSHDLAGGYQETQYF. CDR3 nucleotide sequence: TGTGCCAGCAGCCACGACCTAGCGGGGGGCTACCAAGAGACCCAGTACTTC.

This clonotype was seen more than once but under ten times. CDR3 sequence (DNA): TGTGCCAGCAGTGGCGTAGGGATCGATACGCAGTATTTT. It encodes CASSGVGIDTQYF. The chain uses TRBV2 and TRBJ2-3; unclear D gene. Germline lookup yields CDR1 SNHLY and CDR2 FYNNEI. The germline V and J ends were trimmed by 4 bases and 6 bases, with 11 bases remaining between them. This CDR3 region has 13 residues. Full variable domain (rest looked up from reference TRBV2 and TRBJ2-3): EPEVTQTPSHQVTQMGQEVILRCVPISNHLYFYWYRQILGQKVEFLVSFYNNEISEKSEIFDDQFSVERPDGSNFTLKIRSTKLEDSAMYFCASSGVGIDTQYFGPGTRLTVL.

The rearrangement joins TRBV12-3 or TRBV12-4 to TRBJ1-1; maybe TRBD1 (5 bases). V shed 5 bases and J shed 3 bases, with 10 bases lying between them. The CDR3 has 13 residues. The CDR3 DNA sequence: TGTGCCAGCAGTACGGGACTGCACACTGAAGCTTTCTTT. Residues: CASSTGLHTEAFF.

The table lists this clonotype with a few counts. The chain uses TRBV24-1 and TRBJ1-1; D not certain. The CDR3 consists of 13 residues. Trimming cost V 5 bases and J 4 bases, with 10 bases left between them. Germline CDR1 and CDR2: KGHDR and SFDVKD. Here the CDR3 reads CATSASGGTEAFF. In DNA form, the CDR3 reads TGTGCCACCAGTGCATCGGGCGGCACTGAAGCTTTCTTT.

This clonotype has ten or more counts. J is TRBJ2-7 and V is TRBV20-1; 11 bases map to TRBD2. The CDR3 has 14 residues. Germline CDR1 is DFQATT and CDR2 is SNEGSKA (reference sequence). The junction had 4 bases not matched to a gene; V was cut back by 3 bases and J by 3 bases. The CDR3 protein is CSASSLAGGYEQYF. In DNA, the CDR3 is TGCAGTGCTAGTAGTCTAGCGGGGGGCTACGAGCAGTACTTC.

This clonotype was picked up a small number of times. V gene TRBV27 combines with J gene TRBJ2-3; D gene uncertain. This CDR3 is 14 amino acids long. Trimming shortened V by 6 bases and J by 6 bases, and 16 bases separated the two germline ends. Germline CDR1 reads MNHEY; CDR2 reads SMNVEV (reference sequence). The CDR3 DNA is TGTGCCAGCAGAGCCAGTGGCCTCCGGGATACGCAGTATTTT. It is translated as CASRASGLRDTQYF.